The T cell receptor beta chain under discussion was sequenced for a study of OX40 agonist ivuxolimab in advanced cancers. At the level of the whole study: Ivuxolimab was a fully human IgG2 agonistic monoclonal antibody targeting the costimulatory receptor OX40 (CD134). Intravenous ivuxolimab was administered to patients every 2 weeks at six dose levels: 0.01, 0.1, 0.3, 1.5, 3 and 10 mg/kg. Of the 50 to 55 patients in dose escalation, about 20 had hepatocellular carcinoma, around 15 had melanoma, 9 had renal cell carcinoma and 9 had head and neck cancer. The dose-escalation cohort was about 87% male with a mean age of approximately 60 years, ranging from about 23 to 85. Prior anti-PD-1, anti-PD-L1 or anti-CTLA-4 therapy was permitted, and approximately 42% of dose-escalation patients had received checkpoint inhibitors. Partial responses occurred in three dose-escalation patients, of whom one had hepatocellular carcinoma and two had cutaneous melanoma. The purpose of peripheral TCRbeta sequencing was to test whether ivuxolimab changed TCR sequence diversity and led to clonal T-cell expansion. The paper covers the monotherapy dose-escalation part of the phase I ivuxolimab trial, which included N = 52 patients. On the study overall, not on this receptor specifically: Clonal expansion of both CD4+ and CD8+ blood T cells was observed from baseline to week 6 at doses 0.1 to 3.0 mg/kg. In the 0.1-3.0 mg/kg groups, partial responders were among the patients with the lowest normalized peripheral clonal expansion, particularly in CD8+ T cells. Which antigens the clonally expanded peripheral T cells were specific for was not determined. Low levels of normalized T-cell clonal expansion were also seen in some patients who did not respond. After ivuxolimab, CD8+ T cells had more expanded clones than CD4+ T cells on average.

The trial excluded patients who had a history of autoimmune disease or who were on systemic immunosuppression. In every dose cohort, peripheral blood was drawn for TCR sequencing at baseline, cycle 4 day 1, and cycle 7 day 1. The samples were drawn from a first-in-human, open-label, multicenter phase I dose-escalation trial of ivuxolimab. Adults with locally advanced or metastatic melanoma, renal cell carcinoma, hepatocellular carcinoma or head and neck squamous cell carcinoma were enrolled in the trial. Before TCR sequencing, CD4+ T cells and CD8+ T cells were sorted from peripheral blood as separate populations. For sequencing of the TCRbeta CDR3 region, genomic DNA was extracted from the sorted cells. TCRbeta CDR3 regions were sequenced using the immunoSEQ Assay. The table comes from immuneACCESS by way of TCRdb, which keeps in-frame sequences with V and J called. Part of the clones is missing from these tables; in studies checked, under half for an unresolved V gene and the rest for unknown reasons. Present in this sample are approximately 61,000 clones, roughly 90% of which were seen just once. The ten top clones hold 15% to 20% of the sample.

Points on this clone: There is no known antigen for this receptor. No much larger clone is present one base from it, and per-base qualities are unavailable.

This receptor was taken from an adult with an advanced solid tumor such as melanoma, head and neck, liver or kidney cancer. The source was CD4+ or CD8+ T cells sorted from blood, collected in a trial of the OX40 agonist ivuxolimab.

This receptor has the CDR3 CASSQSIRGPETSGTNEQFF. The nucleotide sequence reads TGCGCCAGCAGTCAATCGATCCGGGGGCCGGAGACTAGCGGGACCAATGAGCAGTTCTTC. Here the chain combines TRBV23-1 and TRBJ2-1, with 11 bases matching TRBD2. TRBV23-1 is reported as an ORF; its role is uncertain. The CDR3 contains 20 residues, cysteine and phenylalanine counted. Just the 60-base CDR3 DNA is kept, in frame starting at base 1. Trimming leaves V shorter by 0 bases and J shorter by 6 bases, with the junction holding 16 bases beyond the gene matches.